This T cell receptor (beta chain) was captured by sequencing in a study of blood T cell repertoires in COVID-19. Across the whole study: From the United States, Italy and Spain came samples of acute and convalescent COVID-19. The cDNA or gDNA used as material had been derived from T cells, B-cell-depleted T cells, or PBMCs.

The CDR3 totals 15 residues. Trimming removed 6 bases from V and 6 bases from J; junction bases left unmatched: 12. From germline, CDR1 is LGHNA and CDR2 YNFKEQ. Up to 2 weeks before entering the study, exposed participants had met a COVID-19 case. The table came from immunoSEQ multiplex PCR; TCRdb's copy has only in-frame clones and leaves some out. The sample comprises roughly 400,000 clones, approximately 90% of which are singletons, and around 0.86% rests with the top ten. The chain recombines TRBV4-2 with TRBJ1-2, with 8 bases matching TRBD1. The sample consisted of PBMCs or T cells enriched from blood (not recorded which). The origin of this receptor is a woman in her 40s who had been exposed to COVID-19. CDR3 in DNA: TGTGCCAGCAGGGAGATAACGACAGGGGATGATGGCTACACCTTC. Its translation is CASREITTGDDGYTF.